Sequencing of this T cell receptor (beta chain) was carried out in a study of OX40 agonist ivuxolimab in advanced cancers. Notes on the study in general: Both blood CD4+ and CD8+ T cells showed clonal growth by week 6 at 0.1 to 3.0 mg/kg. Relative to CD4+, CD8+ T cells held more expanded clones on average. Part of the nonresponder group also had normalized T-cell clonal expansion that was low.

With regard to this clone: The antigen remains unidentified.

Prior autoimmune disease or systemic immunosuppression barred patients. Sequencing used immunoSEQ multiplex PCR; TCRdb keeps in-frame clones, though not all of them. The sample has around 50,000 clones; around 74% are singletons. V dropped 8 bases and J dropped 1; count of bases not matched to a gene: 2. The CDR3 is 14 residues long. Per germline, CDR1 MGHDK and CDR2 SYGVNS. This clonotype was obtained from an adult with an advanced solid tumor such as melanoma, head and neck, liver or kidney cancer. The chain employs TRBV25-1 and TRBJ2-5; TRBD2 matches 12 bases. The sample was CD4+ or CD8+ T cells sorted from blood, taken in a trial of the OX40 agonist ivuxolimab. The CDR3 spells CASPTSGGQETQYF. The CDR3 bases are TGTGCCAGCCCGACTAGCGGGGGCCAAGAGACCCAGTACTTC.